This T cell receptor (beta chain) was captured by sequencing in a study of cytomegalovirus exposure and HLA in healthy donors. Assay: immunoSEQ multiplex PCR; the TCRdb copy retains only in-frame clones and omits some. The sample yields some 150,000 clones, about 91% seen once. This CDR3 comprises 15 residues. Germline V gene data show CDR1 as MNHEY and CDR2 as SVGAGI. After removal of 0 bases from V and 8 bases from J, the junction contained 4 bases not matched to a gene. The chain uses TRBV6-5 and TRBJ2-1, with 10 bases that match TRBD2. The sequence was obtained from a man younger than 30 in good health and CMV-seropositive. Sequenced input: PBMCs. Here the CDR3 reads CASSYSRAGGDEQFF. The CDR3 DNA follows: TGTGCCAGCAGTTACTCGCGAGCGGGAGGGGATGAGCAGTTCTTC.